A single sample gave rise to the 7 T cell receptor beta chains below, sequenced in a study of CD8 T cells in ankylosing spondylitis. TCRdb redid the calling of the 5' RACE reads with MiXCR, one entry per CDR3 protein. The sample gives 200,000 to 300,000 distinct CDR3 sequences, approximately 10% of which show up once; less than 3% is in the top ten. The sequenced sample was blood, either unsorted or a sorted T cell fraction (not recorded which). These receptors were obtained from a male donor with ankylosing spondylitis or in good health (not recorded which).

The CDR3 is CASSQSRVGTEAFF. CDR3 in DNA: TGTGCCAGCAGCCAATCCCGGGTGGGGACTGAAGCTTTCTTT. The gene calls are TRBV14 and TRBJ1-1; D gene uncertain. The CDR3 is 14 amino acids. From germline, CDR1 is SGHDN and CDR2 FVKESK. V was cut by 2 bases and J by 5 bases, with 12 bases left in between.

The CDR3 DNA reads TGTGCCAGCAGCGTCGATCCCGGGACGAGGGGGACCGGGGAGCTGTTTTTT. This translates into CASSVDPGTRGTGELFF. The chain joins TRBV5-5 to TRBJ2-2; D is possibly TRBD1 (6 bases). CDR3 length: 17 amino acids. V was trimmed by 4 bases and J by 5 bases, leaving 21 bases between them. Germline loops: CDR1 SGHKS, CDR2 YYEKEE (reference sequence). Combining the CDR3 with reference TRBV5-5 and TRBJ2-2 gives the whole variable domain DAGVTQSPTHLIKTRGQQVTLRCSPISGHKSVSWYQQVLGQGPQFIFQYYEKEERGRGNFPDRFSARQFPNYSSELNVNALLLGDSALYLCASSVDPGTRGTGELFFGEGSRLTVL.

At least ten counts were recorded for this clonotype. The chain carries TRBV7-2 and TRBJ2-1; 7 nucleotides align to TRBD1. The CDR3 length is 14 residues. CDR1 and CDR2 from the germline V gene are SGHTA and FQGNSA. The ends lost 5 bases at V and 5 bases at J; junction bases unmatched: 6. The CDR3 DNA sequence: TGTGCCAGCAGCCTATGGACAGGTAACAATGAGCAGTTCTTC. The encoded protein is CASSLWTGNNEQFF.

At least ten counts were recorded for this clonotype. V and J are TRBV9 and TRBJ1-4; D is undetermined. The CDR3 has 18 residues. The V gene's germline CDR1 is SGDLS and CDR2 YYNGEE. The V end lost 4 bases, the J end lost 3 bases, and 22 bases lay between the germline ends. The CDR3 loop reads CASSSRSGIWTPNEKLFF. The CDR3 coding sequence is TGTGCCAGCAGCTCTAGGAGCGGCATCTGGACCCCTAATGAAAAACTGTTTTTT.

This clonotype was detected a few times. The chain is built from TRBV7-9 and TRBJ2-1; D is unresolved. V lost 5 bases to trimming and J lost 9 bases, with 20 bases between them. The length of the CDR3 is 15 residues. Germline V CDR1 and CDR2: SEHNR, FQNEAQ (reference sequence). Here the CDR3 DNA reads TGTGCCAGCAGCCTCGGAGAAGTTTCCCTTGCTGAGCAGTTCTTC. Its translation is CASSLGEVSLAEQFF.

This clonotype was seen ten or more times. The rearrangement uses TRBV3-1 and TRBJ2-5, with D possibly being TRBD2 (6 bases). This CDR3 spans 15 amino acids. Germline values: CDR1 LGHDT, CDR2 YNNKEL (reference sequence). V was trimmed by 0 bases and J by 5 bases, leaving 13 bases between them. The DNA for the CDR3 is TGTGCCAGCAGCCAAGATTGGGGCGCGGGGGAGACCCAGTACTTC. The encoded protein is CASSQDWGAGETQYF.

This chain links TRBV11-3 with TRBJ2-3; D uncertain. The CDR3 contains 13 residues. CDR1 and CDR2 from the germline V gene are SGHNT and YENEEA. Trimming took off 5 bases at V and 5 bases at J, with 11 bases between the two ends. The CDR3 DNA reads as TGTGCCAGCAGCCCGAGGTTGGAAGATACGCAGTATTTT. Translated: CASSPRLEDTQYF. The full variable domain, its missing parts supplied by reference TRBV11-3 and TRBJ2-3, is EAGVVQSPRYKIIEKKQPVAFWCNPISGHNTLYWYLQNLGQGPELLIRYENEEAVDDSQLPKDRFSAERLKGVDSTLKIQPAELGDSAVYLCASSPRLEDTQYFGPGTRLTVL.